The 8 T cell receptor beta chains presented below share a single source sample, sequenced in a study of CD8 T cells in Susac syndrome. Reverse transcription used roughly 0.45 to 1 ug RNA and random hexamers. TCRdb re-analysed the immunoSEQ multiplex PCR reads in MiXCR, keeping a single row per CDR3 protein. The sample yields roughly 200,000 distinct CDR3 sequences, around 90% seen once. Sequencing was done on a sample of CD4+ T cells from PBMCs. Receptor source: a human donor with Susac syndrome.

This chain joins TRBV2 and TRBJ1-6; unclear D gene. The CDR3 length is 11 residues. Trimming left V 5 bases short and J 10 bases short, with 6 bases between. In germline, CDR1 is SNHLY, CDR2 FYNNEI. CDR3 region: CASSKGSPLHF. CDR3 DNA sequence: TGTGCCAGCAGTAAAGGGTCACCCCTCCACTTT.

The CDR3 loop is CASSQRGVNYGYTF. CDR3 coding DNA: TGTGCCAGCAGCCAAAGGGGAGTCAACTATGGCTACACCTTC. V gene TRBV3-1 combines with J gene TRBJ1-2; weak D call: TRBD1 (5 bases). Trimming took off 2 bases at V and 2 bases at J, with 9 bases between the two ends. CDR3 length: 14 amino acids. The germline CDR1 and CDR2 sequences are LGHDT and YNNKEL (reference sequence).

The chain couples TRBV20-1 to TRBJ2-1; no clear D. Looked up from germline, CDR1 is DFQATT and CDR2 is SNEGSKA (reference sequence). There are 13 residues in the CDR3. The V gene lost 2 bases and the J gene lost 3 bases, with 8 bases spanning the gap. The CDR3 nucleotides read TGCAGTGCTAGAATGGACCACTACAATGAGCAGTTCTTC. Amino acid sequence: CSARMDHYNEQFF.

The V call is TRBV7-9, the J call TRBJ1-4; a weak D match, TRBD1 (5 bases). This CDR3 has 15 amino acids. V dropped 3 bases and J dropped 4 bases, with 12 bases sitting between them. From germline, CDR1 is SEHNR and CDR2 FQNEAQ (reference sequence). The CDR3 nucleotides read TGTGCCAGCAGCTTGGAGGGACTGATTAATGAAAAACTGTTTTTT. Its protein is CASSLEGLINEKLFF.

This clonotype is a singleton in its sample. This chain connects TRBV20-1 to TRBJ1-1, with D unclear. This CDR3 region has 14 residues. V lost 1 base, J lost 8 bases, and 17 bases lay in between. Per germline, CDR1 DFQATT and CDR2 SNEGSKA (reference sequence). In DNA form, the CDR3 reads TGCAGTGCTAGAGCGGGTGAGCAGACGAGAGAAGCTTTCTTT. Residues: CSARAGEQTREAFF.

V and J are TRBV6-5 and TRBJ1-3; 7 bases are a match to TRBD1. Germline CDR1 and CDR2: MNHEY and SVGAGI. V lost 5 bases and J lost 3; bases outside the gene matches: 4. This CDR3 has 14 amino acids. The CDR3 region has the DNA TGTGCCAGCAGTGGGACAGTAGGTGGAAACACCATATATTTT. It encodes CASSGTVGGNTIYF.

The chain links TRBV18 to TRBJ1-1, with 7 bases lining up with TRBD1. This CDR3 contains 18 residues. Germline CDR1 KGHSH, CDR2 LQKENI. Trimming took 4 bases from V and 5 from J; bases not matched to a gene: 19. This CDR3 is CASSLTQASPGQITEAFF. The CDR3 nucleotides are TGTGCCAGCTCACTTACTCAAGCAAGCCCGGGACAGATAACTGAAGCTTTCTTT.

V and J are TRBV19 and TRBJ2-5, with unresolved D. The CDR3 sequence is 13 residues long. V shed 3 bases and J shed 0 bases, with 5 bases lying between them. From germline, CDR1 is LNHDA and CDR2 SQIVND (reference sequence). CDR3 nucleotide sequence: TGTGCCAGTAGTATTAGGTACCAAGAGACCCAGTACTTC. Translation: CASSIRYQETQYF.